These 15 T cell receptor beta chains were sequenced from one sample in a study of regulatory T cells in long-lasting Graves disease. Building the TCR beta libraries relied on iRepertoire HTBI primers, and CDR3 regions underwent Arm-PCR. TCRdb independently ran MiXCR on the multiplex PCR reads; one entry per CDR3 protein. The data hold 440,000 or so distinct CDR3 sequences, with around 15% observed a single time. Time point described: newly diagnosed GD, antithyroid drugs for less than 3 months. The authors made the TCR library using RNA they extracted from PBMCs. This sample also appeared in a second study, on T cells in Graves' hyperthyroidism and ophthalmopathy.

The sample consisted of peripheral blood mononuclear cells (PBMCs), taken at new diagnosis, from a patient treated with antithyroid drugs. These receptors all stem from a woman aged 25 to 39 with Graves disease.

This clonotype was counted ten times or more. The genes are TRBV6-1 and TRBJ2-7; TRBD2 matches 10 bases. J was trimmed by 5 bases and V by 6 bases; bases with no gene match: 10. Germline V gives CDR1 MNHNS, CDR2 SASEGT. The CDR3 contains 15 residues. CDR3 protein: CASSPRPSGSNEQYF. The CDR3 DNA follows: TGTGCCAGCAGCCCTCGGCCTAGCGGGAGCAACGAGCAGTACTTC.

The chain has TRBV27 and TRBJ1-5; D is unclear. Trimming stripped 5 bases from V and 11 bases from J, with 22 bases between. CDR3 size: 15 residues. CDR1 and CDR2 from the germline V gene are MNHEY and SMNVEV (reference sequence). In DNA form, the CDR3 reads TGTGCCAGCAGTCTCTACCCCGGGCCGAAAAGCACCCAGCATTTT. It is translated as CASSLYPGPKSTQHF.

This clonotype was counted ten times or more. The rearrangement uses TRBV7-2 and TRBJ2-7; 9 bases map to TRBD2. This CDR3 spans 15 amino acids. V lost 5 bases, J lost 1 base, and 6 bases stayed unmatched. Germline V gene data show CDR1 as SGHTA and CDR2 as FQGNSA. In DNA form, the CDR3 reads TGTGCCAGCAGCACAGGACTAGCGAAGTCCTACGAGCAGTACTTC. Translating it yields CASSTGLAKSYEQYF.

This clonotype was seen a few times. The J gene is TRBJ2-1, the V gene TRBV9; D might be TRBD2 (6 bases). The CDR3 totals 12 residues. CDR1 is SGDLS, CDR2 YYNGEE, per germline. Deletions cut 3 bases from V and 10 bases from J, with 11 bases between. As DNA, the CDR3 is TGTGCCAGCAGCGGGGGGGAGGAAGAGCAGTTCTTC. This encodes CASSGGEEEQFF.

The table lists this clonotype with many counts. J is TRBJ1-2 and V is TRBV6-1; D unclear. CDR3 length: 12 residues. CDR1 and CDR2 from the germline V gene are MNHNS and SASEGT. The ends were cut back, 8 bases at V and 4 bases at J, with 11 bases in the middle. The chain's CDR3 is CASQSRAYGYTF. CDR3 nucleotide sequence: TGTGCCAGCCAGAGTAGAGCCTATGGCTACACCTTC.

The rearrangement joins TRBV4-1 to TRBJ2-7; a weak D match, TRBD2 (5 bases). Per germline, CDR1 MGHRA and CDR2 YSYEKL. CDR3 length equals 12 residues. Trimming took 1 base from V and 5 from J, leaving 6 bases between them. The CDR3 loop reads CASSQVGDEQYF. The CDR3 region has the DNA TGCGCCAGCAGCCAAGTCGGGGACGAGCAGTACTTC.

This chain uses TRBV19 with TRBJ2-5; D is ambiguous. V was clipped by 1 base and J by 2 bases, with 2 bases between them. Germline values: CDR1 LNHDA, CDR2 SQIVND (reference sequence). The CDR3 sequence is 12 residues long. In DNA, the CDR3 is TGTGCCAGTAGTATAGGACAAGAGACCCAGTACTTC. Amino acids: CASSIGQETQYF.

This clonotype was counted many times. This chain links TRBV7-2 with TRBJ2-1, with D unclear. This CDR3 has 12 residues. The germline V gene has CDR1 SGHTA and CDR2 FQGNSA. Trimming removed 5 bases from V and 11 bases from J, with 13 bases in between. In nucleotides, the CDR3 is TGTGCCAGCAGCCCCAACCCTAAAAAGCAGTTCTTC. Protein sequence: CASSPNPKKQFF.

V usage is TRBV6-1 and J usage is TRBJ2-1, with 7 bases lining up with TRBD2. The CDR3 length is 16 residues. V dropped 6 bases and J dropped 8; count of bases not matched to a gene: 16. The germline V gene encodes CDR1 MNHNS and CDR2 SASEGT. CDR3 nucleotide sequence: TGTGCCAGCAGCCTCCGGGCGGGAGAGGGGTTGCATGAGCAGTTCTTC. This translates into CASSLRAGEGLHEQFF.

This clonotype came up a few times. The chain joins TRBV12-3 or TRBV12-4 to TRBJ2-5; 8 bases agree with TRBD1. The trim removed 3 bases at V and 5 bases at J, leaving 8 bases unmatched. This CDR3 is 15 amino acids long. The CDR3 nucleotides are TGTGCCAGCAGTTTCGGGGACAGGAGGTCGGAGACCCAGTACTTC. Translating it yields CASSFGDRRSETQYF.

This clonotype was seen repeatedly, ten times or more. The chain carries TRBV7-3 and TRBJ1-2, with D tentatively TRBD1 (5 bases). CDR1 SGHTA and CDR2 FQGTGA come from the germline V gene. The CDR3 contains 13 residues. The V and J ends lost 3 bases and 2 bases respectively, with 7 bases between them. The CDR3 reads CASSLGPNYGYTF. The DNA for the CDR3 is TGTGCCAGCAGCTTGGGACCGAACTATGGCTACACCTTC.

This clonotype was recorded at least ten times. The rearrangement links TRBV28 to TRBJ2-1; D remains unclear. The CDR3 is 15 amino acids. The germline V gene encodes CDR1 MDHEN and CDR2 SYDVKM. Trimming cost V 5 bases and J 4 bases, with 15 bases left between them. The CDR3 DNA reads as TGTGCCAGCAGTCGACCAACTCGGAGTTACAATGAGCAGTTCTTC. Its protein is CASSRPTRSYNEQFF. Variable domain in full (rest from reference TRBV28 and TRBJ2-1): DVKVTQSSRYLVKRTGEKVFLECVQDMDHENMFWYRQDPGLGLRLIYFSYDVKMKEKGDIPEGYSVSREKKERFSLILESASTNQTSMYLCASSRPTRSYNEQFFGPGTRLTVL.

Ten or more counts support this clonotype. This chain connects TRBV6-2 or TRBV6-3 to TRBJ2-1, with D unresolved. CDR1 and CDR2 from the germline V gene are MNHEY and SVGEGT. This CDR3 is 15 amino acids long. V dropped 0 bases and J dropped 0 bases, with 6 bases sitting between them. CDR3 protein: CASSYSGSSYNEQFF. The CDR3, as DNA: TGTGCCAGCAGTTACTCGGGTAGCTCCTACAATGAGCAGTTCTTC.

This clonotype was counted between two and nine times. This sequence joins TRBV20-1 and TRBJ2-5; the D gene is possibly TRBD1 (5 bases). V gave up 5 bases and J gave up 2 bases, with 6 bases separating them. This CDR3 contains 11 residues. CDR1 and CDR2 (germline): DFQATT, SNEGSKA (reference sequence). Here the CDR3 reads CSAQGQETQYF. The CDR3 DNA reads as TGCAGTGCTCAGGGTCAAGAGACCCAGTACTTC.

CDR3 region: CASSSMRTGGDYGYTF. The CDR3 DNA reads TGTGCCAGCAGCTCTATGCGGACAGGGGGCGACTATGGCTACACCTTC. The genes are TRBV7-9 and TRBJ1-2; 11 nucleotides agree with TRBD1. The CDR3 runs 16 residues. V dropped 4 bases and J dropped 3; count of bases not matched to a gene: 7. Germline values: CDR1 SEHNR, CDR2 FQNEAQ (reference sequence).